This TCR beta chain derives from a study of cytomegalovirus exposure and HLA in healthy donors. General observations from the study: Researchers reported in a later analysis that common viral pathogens appeared linked to several top clusters.

Germline CDR1 MNHEY, CDR2 SVGAGI. V was clipped by 5 bases and J by 5 bases, with 9 bases between them. The CDR3 sequence is 13 residues long. To note about this clone: Its specificity is unknown.

The PCR was carried out with 60 Vbeta primers and 13 Jbeta primers. TCRdb's table, derived via immunoSEQ multiplex PCR, lists solely in-frame clones and lacks some. Of 150,000 to 200,000 clones listed, about 73% are singletons. Sequenced: PBMCs. The chain links TRBV6-5 to TRBJ2-2; D is ambiguous. The receptor comes from a middle-aged woman in good health and CMV-seronegative. The CDR3 nucleotides are TGTGCCAGCAGTACCCGAGGTACCGGGGAGCTGTTTTTT. This codes for CASSTRGTGELFF.